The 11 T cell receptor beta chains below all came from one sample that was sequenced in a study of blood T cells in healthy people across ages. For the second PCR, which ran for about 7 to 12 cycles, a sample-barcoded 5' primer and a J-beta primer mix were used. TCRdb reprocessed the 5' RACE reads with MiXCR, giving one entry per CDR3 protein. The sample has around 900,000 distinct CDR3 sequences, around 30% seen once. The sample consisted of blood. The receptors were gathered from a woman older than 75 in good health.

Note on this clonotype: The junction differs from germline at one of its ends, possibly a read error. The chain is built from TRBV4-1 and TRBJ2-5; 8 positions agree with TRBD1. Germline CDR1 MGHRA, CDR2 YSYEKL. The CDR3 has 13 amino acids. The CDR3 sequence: CASRRTGYETQYF. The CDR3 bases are TGTGCCAGCAGAAGGACAGGGTACGAGACCCAGTACTTC.

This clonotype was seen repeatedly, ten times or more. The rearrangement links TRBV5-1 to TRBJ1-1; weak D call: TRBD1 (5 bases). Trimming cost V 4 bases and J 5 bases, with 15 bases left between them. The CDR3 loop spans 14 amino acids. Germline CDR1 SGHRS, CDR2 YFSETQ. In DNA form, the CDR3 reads TGCGCCAGCAGCCAAGGGGCAGGCCAAACTGAAGCTTTCTTT. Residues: CASSQGAGQTEAFF.

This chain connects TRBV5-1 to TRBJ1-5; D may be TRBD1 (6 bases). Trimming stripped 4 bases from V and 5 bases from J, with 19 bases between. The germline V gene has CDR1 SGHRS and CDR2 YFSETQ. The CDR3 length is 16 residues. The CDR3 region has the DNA TGCGCCAGCAGCCGGGATGGGGGCGCTCCACATCAGCCCCAGCATTTT. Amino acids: CASSRDGGAPHQPQHF.

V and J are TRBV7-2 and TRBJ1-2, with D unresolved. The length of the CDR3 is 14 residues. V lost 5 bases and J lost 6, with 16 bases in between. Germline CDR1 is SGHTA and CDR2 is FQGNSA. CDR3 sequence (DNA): TGTGCCAGCAGCCCAGGACGAGGGTCCGATGGCTACACCTTC. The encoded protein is CASSPGRGSDGYTF.

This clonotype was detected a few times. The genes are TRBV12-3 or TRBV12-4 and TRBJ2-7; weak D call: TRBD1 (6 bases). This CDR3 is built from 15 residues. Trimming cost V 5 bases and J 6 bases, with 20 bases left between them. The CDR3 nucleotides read TGTGCCAGCAGTATGACAGGACTCGACCTTGGCGAGCAGTACTTC. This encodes CASSMTGLDLGEQYF.

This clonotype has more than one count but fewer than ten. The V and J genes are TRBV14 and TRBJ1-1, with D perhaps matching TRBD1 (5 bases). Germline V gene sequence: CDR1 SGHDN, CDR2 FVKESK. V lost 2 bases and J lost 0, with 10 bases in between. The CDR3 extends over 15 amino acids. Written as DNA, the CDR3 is TGTGCCAGCAGCCAATCGGGGGGGATGAACACTGAAGCTTTCTTT. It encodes CASSQSGGMNTEAFF.

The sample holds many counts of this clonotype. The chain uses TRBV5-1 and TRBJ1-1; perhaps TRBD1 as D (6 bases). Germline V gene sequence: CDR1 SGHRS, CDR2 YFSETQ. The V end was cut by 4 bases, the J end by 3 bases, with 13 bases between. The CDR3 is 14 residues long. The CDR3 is CASSQQGSDTEAFF. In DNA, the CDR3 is TGCGCCAGCAGCCAACAGGGTTCGGACACTGAAGCTTTCTTT.

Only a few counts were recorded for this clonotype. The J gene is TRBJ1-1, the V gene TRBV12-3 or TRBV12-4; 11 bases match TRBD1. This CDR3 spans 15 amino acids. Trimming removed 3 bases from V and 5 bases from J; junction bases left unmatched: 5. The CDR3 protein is CASSFGGQGVTEAFF. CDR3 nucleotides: TGTGCCAGCAGTTTCGGGGGACAGGGGGTGACTGAAGCTTTCTTT.

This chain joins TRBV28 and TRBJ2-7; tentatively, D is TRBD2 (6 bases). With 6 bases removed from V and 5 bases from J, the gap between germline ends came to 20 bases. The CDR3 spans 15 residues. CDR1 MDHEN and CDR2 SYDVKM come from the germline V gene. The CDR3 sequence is CASRRGGPGKHEQYF. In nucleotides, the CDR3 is TGTGCCAGCAGAAGAGGAGGGCCAGGAAAGCACGAGCAGTACTTC.

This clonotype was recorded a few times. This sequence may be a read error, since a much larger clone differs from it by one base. CDR3 loop: CAGSLGQTSTDTQYF. Written as DNA, the CDR3 is TGTGCCGGCAGCTTGGGGCAGACTAGCACAGATACGCAGTATTTT. The chain couples TRBV7-9 to TRBJ2-3; TRBD1 might be the D (5 bases). The CDR3 covers 15 residues. Germline V gene data show CDR1 as SEHNR and CDR2 as FQNEAQ (reference sequence).

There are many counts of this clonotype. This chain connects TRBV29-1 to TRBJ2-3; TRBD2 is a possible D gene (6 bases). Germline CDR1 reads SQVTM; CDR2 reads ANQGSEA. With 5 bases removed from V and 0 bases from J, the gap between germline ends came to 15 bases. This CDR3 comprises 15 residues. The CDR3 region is CSVLVGTSSTDTQYF. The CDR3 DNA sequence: TGCAGCGTTCTTGTCGGGACTTCTAGCACAGATACGCAGTATTTT.